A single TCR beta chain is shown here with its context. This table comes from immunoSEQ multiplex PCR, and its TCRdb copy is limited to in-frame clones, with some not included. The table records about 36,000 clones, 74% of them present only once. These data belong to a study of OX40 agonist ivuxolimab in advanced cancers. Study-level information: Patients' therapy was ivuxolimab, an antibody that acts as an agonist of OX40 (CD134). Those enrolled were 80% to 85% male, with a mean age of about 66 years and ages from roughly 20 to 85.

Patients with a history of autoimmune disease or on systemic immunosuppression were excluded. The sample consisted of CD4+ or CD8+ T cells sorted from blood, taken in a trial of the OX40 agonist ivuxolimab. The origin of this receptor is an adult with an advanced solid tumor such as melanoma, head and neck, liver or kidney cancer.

The CDR3 here is CASSPDGGNSPLHF. The CDR3 DNA follows: TGTGCCAGCAGCCCGGACGGGGGGAATTCACCCCTCCACTTT. This chain links TRBV7-3 with TRBJ1-6, with D perhaps TRBD1 (5 bases). V lost 5 bases and J 7 bases, leaving 12 bases between the germline ends. The CDR3 sequence is 14 residues long. Germline CDR1 reads SGHTA; CDR2 reads FQGTGA.